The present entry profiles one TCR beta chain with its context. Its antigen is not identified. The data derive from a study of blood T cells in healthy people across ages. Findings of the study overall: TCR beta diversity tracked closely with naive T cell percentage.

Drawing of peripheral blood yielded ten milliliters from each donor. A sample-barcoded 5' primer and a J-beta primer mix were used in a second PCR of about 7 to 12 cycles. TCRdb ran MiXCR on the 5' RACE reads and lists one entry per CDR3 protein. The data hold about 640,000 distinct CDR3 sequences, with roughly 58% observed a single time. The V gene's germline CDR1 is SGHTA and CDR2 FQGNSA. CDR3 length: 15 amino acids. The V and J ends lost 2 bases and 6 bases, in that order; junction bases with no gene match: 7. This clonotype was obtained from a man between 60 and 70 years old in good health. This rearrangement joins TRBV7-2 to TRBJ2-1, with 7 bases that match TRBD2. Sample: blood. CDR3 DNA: TGTGCCAGCAGCTTATCGGTTGGGGGGGGCAATGAGCAGTTCTTC. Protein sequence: CASSLSVGGGNEQFF.